This entry lists 9 T cell receptor beta chains sequenced from one sample in a study of CD4 T cells in lung cancer. No antigens are known for them. The data were produced by immunoSEQ multiplex PCR, yet TCRdb's version contains in-frame clones alone and is incomplete. The repertoire holds approximately 250 clones, under 95% seen once, with roughly 93% in the top ten. PBMCs stimulated more than 10 days with mutant 27-mer peptides plus IL21, IL7, IL15, IL2. Sorting by cytokine capture selected live IFNgamma-secreting T cells after peptide-pulsed B cell restimulation. Limiting-dilution expansion used approximately 3 or 11 sorted cells per well for about 13 to 20 days. Input material: a CD4+ T cell line or clone grown in culture. The receptor source for this set is a woman aged 60-70 years with non-small cell lung cancer. Some clones in this sample may be carry-over from other donors' samples.

This chain uses TRBV18 with TRBJ1-5; 7 bases align to TRBD1. Germline V gene lookup returns CDR1 KGHSH and CDR2 LQKENI. CDR3 size: 15 residues. Trimming at V came to 3 bases and at J to 3 bases, leaving 5 bases not matched to a gene. As DNA, the CDR3 is TGTGCCAGCTCACCGTCCGGGACAGACAATCAGCCCCAGCATTTT. It specifies CASSPSGTDNQPQHF.

The rearrangement links TRBV23-1 to TRBJ2-7; TRBD2 might be the D (6 bases). TRBV23-1 is known as an ORF, though its function is uncertain. V was trimmed by 8 bases and J by 2 bases, leaving 19 bases between them. This CDR3 contains 15 residues. The CDR3 DNA reads as TGCGCCAGCGAAGAAGCCGGGACTTCCACCTACGAGCAGTACTTC. Encoded protein: CASEEAGTSTYEQYF.

The genes are TRBV6-1 and TRBJ1-1; TRBD1 matches 7 bases. CDR3 length: 12 residues. The V gene's germline CDR1 is MNHNS and CDR2 SASEGT. The V gene end was trimmed by 11 bases and the J gene end by 3 bases; junction bases not matched to a gene: 6. The DNA of the CDR3 is TGTGCCGGCAACAGGGGCGACACTGAAGCTTTCTTT. Protein sequence: CAGNRGDTEAFF.

This clone occurred once. An end of the junction differs from the germline gene, which may be a read error. The genes are TRBV10-2 and TRBJ2-2; 11 bases are a match to TRBD2. The CDR3 contains 15 residues. Germline V gene sequence: CDR1 WSHSY, CDR2 SAAADI. CDR3 sequence: CASSGSGGAHRGAVF. The DNA for the CDR3 is TGCGCCAGCAGTGGTAGCGGGGGGGCACACCGGGGAGCTGTTTTT.

The chain links TRBV6-6 to TRBJ1-5, with D perhaps TRBD1 (5 bases). This CDR3 spans 15 amino acids. CDR1 MNHNY and CDR2 SVGAGI come from the germline V gene (reference sequence). The V and J ends lost 4 bases and 1 base respectively, with 11 bases between them. CDR3 nucleotide sequence: TGTGCCAGCAGTTGGGGGTGGGGGAGCAATCAGCCCCAGCATTTT. Translation gives CASSWGWGSNQPQHF.

The chain employs TRBV6-5 and TRBJ1-2; no reliable D call. Per germline, CDR1 MNHEY and CDR2 SVGAGI. The V end lost 2 bases, the J end lost 0 bases, and 4 bases lay between the germline ends. The CDR3 sequence is 13 residues long. This chain's CDR3 is CASSYVPNYGYTF. The CDR3 bases are TGTGCCAGCAGTTACGTCCCTAACTATGGCTACACCTTC.

The chain is built from TRBV19 and TRBJ2-3; D is uncertain. The germline V gene encodes CDR1 LNHDA and CDR2 SQIVND (reference sequence). The CDR3 is made up of 14 amino acids. V lost 0 bases, J lost 2 bases, and 6 bases lay in between. The CDR3: CASSIDKATDTQYF. The CDR3 coding sequence is TGTGCCAGTAGTATAGATAAAGCCACAGATACGCAGTATTTT. The whole variable domain, filled in from reference TRBV19 and TRBJ2-3, reads DGGITQSPKYLFRKEGQNVTLSCEQNLNHDAMYWYRQDPGQGLRLIYYSQIVNDFQKGDIAEGYSVSREKKESFPLTVTSAQKNPTAFYLCASSIDKATDTQYFGPGTRLTVL.

This chain links TRBV18 with TRBJ1-3, with 8 bases matching TRBD1. The CDR3 contains 15 residues. The V and J ends lost 3 bases and 0 bases, in that order; junction bases with no gene match: 1. Germline CDR1 reads KGHSH; CDR2 reads LQKENI. The CDR3 DNA follows: TGTGCCAGCTCACCCGACAGGGGCTCTGGAAACACCATATATTTT. Translating it yields CASSPDRGSGNTIYF.

This rearrangement joins TRBV5-1 to TRBJ2-1; 8 bases map to TRBD2. This CDR3 comprises 16 residues. Germline V gene data show CDR1 as SGHRS and CDR2 as YFSETQ. The V and J ends lost 6 bases and 0 bases, in that order; junction bases with no gene match: 8. CDR3 sequence: CASTNGRVSSYNEQFF. The CDR3 nucleotides are TGCGCCAGCACCAACGGGAGGGTCAGCTCCTACAATGAGCAGTTCTTC.